These 5 T cell receptor beta chains were all obtained from the same sample, sequenced in a study of siplizumab effects on memory and regulatory T cells. Sequencing used immunoSEQ multiplex PCR; TCRdb keeps in-frame clones, though not all of them. The top ten clones hold around 18% of a sample with approximately 91,000 clones, over 90% of them seen once. The sample taken for sequencing was CD8+ T cells sorted from blood. Receptors originate from a human donor in good health.

The V and J genes are TRBV27 and TRBJ2-7, with 12 bases aligning to TRBD2. V shed 5 bases, J shed 3 bases, and the junction held 2 bases outside the gene matches. In germline, CDR1 is MNHEY, CDR2 SMNVEV (reference sequence). The CDR3 covers 14 residues. For the CDR3, the DNA is TGTGCCAGCAGTCCACTAGCGGGAGGCTACGAGCAGTACTTC. Translating gives CASSPLAGGYEQYF.

This chain uses TRBV9 with TRBJ2-5; 7 positions agree with TRBD2. The CDR3 length is 16 residues. CDR1 is SGDLS, CDR2 YYNGEE, per germline. Trimming at V came to 4 bases and at J to 1 base, leaving 10 bases not matched to a gene. The CDR3 spells CASSFHASGSQETQYF. The CDR3 DNA reads TGTGCCAGCAGCTTTCATGCTAGCGGAAGCCAAGAGACCCAGTACTTC. Complete variable domain (other parts from reference TRBV9 and TRBJ2-5): DSGVTQTPKHLITATGQRVTLRCSPRSGDLSVYWYQQSLDQGLQFLIQYYNGEERAKGNILERFSAQQFPDLHSELNLSSLELGDSALYFCASSFHASGSQETQYFGPGTRLLVL.

This clone appeared a single time. The chain has TRBV27 and TRBJ2-7; no clear D. The CDR3 covers 14 residues. V lost 3 bases to trimming and J lost 3 bases, with 12 bases between them. CDR1 MNHEY and CDR2 SMNVEV come from the germline V gene (reference sequence). The CDR3 DNA reads TGTGCCAGCAGTTTTCGGGCCTCGGGCTACGAGCAGTACTTC. Protein product: CASSFRASGYEQYF.

In this sample, this clone turned up once. The chain combines TRBV5-4 with TRBJ2-5; D ambiguous. Trimming left V 3 bases short and J 3 bases short, with 18 bases between. The CDR3 runs to 16 residues. Per the germline V gene, CDR1 is SGHNT and CDR2 is YYREEE (reference sequence). The CDR3 DNA reads as TGTGCCAGCAGCTCTCACTACGCCCTAGTCGAAGAGACCCAGTACTTC. Translated, it gives CASSSHYALVEETQYF. The full variable domain, its missing parts supplied by reference TRBV5-4 and TRBJ2-5, is ETGVTQSPTHLIKTRGQQVTLRCSSQSGHNTVSWYQQALGQGPQFIFQYYREEENGRGNFPPRFSGLQFPNYSSELNVNALELDDSALYLCASSSHYALVEETQYFGPGTRLLVL.

This clone was observed a few times. The junction differs from germline at one of its ends, possibly a read error. The gene calls are TRBV6-5 and TRBJ2-3; D might be TRBD2 (6 bases). Germline lookup yields CDR1 MNHEY and CDR2 SVGAGI. The CDR3 consists of 13 residues. The CDR3 loop reads CASSYSLADKQYF. DNA of the CDR3: TGTGCCAGCAGTTACAGCTTAGCGGATAAGCAGTATTTT.